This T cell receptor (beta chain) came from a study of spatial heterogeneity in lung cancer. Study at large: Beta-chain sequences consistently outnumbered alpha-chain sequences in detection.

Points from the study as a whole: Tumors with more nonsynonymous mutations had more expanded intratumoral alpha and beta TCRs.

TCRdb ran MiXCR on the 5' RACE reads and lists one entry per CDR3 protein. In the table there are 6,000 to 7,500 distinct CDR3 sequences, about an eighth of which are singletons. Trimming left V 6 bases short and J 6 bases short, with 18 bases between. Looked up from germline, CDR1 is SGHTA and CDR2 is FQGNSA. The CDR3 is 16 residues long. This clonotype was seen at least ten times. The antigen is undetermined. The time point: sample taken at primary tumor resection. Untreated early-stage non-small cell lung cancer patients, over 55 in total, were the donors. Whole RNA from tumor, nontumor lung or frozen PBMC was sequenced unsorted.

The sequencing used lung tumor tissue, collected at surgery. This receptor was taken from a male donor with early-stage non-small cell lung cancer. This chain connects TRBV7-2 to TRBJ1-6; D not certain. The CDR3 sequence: CASRQWPREVNSPLHF. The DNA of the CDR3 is TGTGCCAGCAGACAGTGGCCGAGGGAAGTTAATTCACCCCTCCACTTT.